Described below is a single TCR beta chain sequence and its context. Germline is not matched at one junction end, which may reflect a read error. This sample was included in a study of blood T cell repertoires in COVID-19. The wider study: The United States, Italy and Spain were the sources of the acute and convalescent COVID-19 samples. Sources were T cells, B-cell-depleted T cells, or PBMCs; the material itself was cDNA or gDNA.

Germline loops: CDR1 LGHDT, CDR2 YNNKEL (reference sequence). The CDR3 spans 17 residues. Under the authors' procedure: Estimation of nucleated cell counts was performed using reference gene primer amplification. This table comes from immunoSEQ multiplex PCR, and its TCRdb copy is limited to in-frame clones, with some not included. D and trimming come from the DNA, and the V and J calls and clone size come from that table. This repertoire shows about 220,000 clones, 80% found once; its top ten account for 7% to 8.5%. The source material was peripheral blood. The TCR comes from a woman aged 65 to 85 with acute or convalescent COVID-19. This chain connects TRBV3-1 (or the pseudogene TRBV3-2) to TRBJ2-3, with 8 positions matching TRBD2. The CDR3 loop is CTSSQDHTGGGADTQYF. The CDR3 DNA is TGTACCAGCAGCCAAGATCATACCGGGGGGGGCGCAGATACGCAGTATTTT.